This T cell receptor (beta chain) was recovered during a study of cytomegalovirus exposure and HLA in healthy donors. Study-level information: Early released data comprised about 90 million unique TCRs from HLA-typed donors. Of all 380 or so donors who were genotyped, around 82% belonged to the Caucasian-associated ancestry cluster.

At sampling all donors were nominally healthy, likely with unrecorded immune exposures. The PCR contained 60 Vbeta and 13 Jbeta primers. Data came from immunoSEQ multiplex PCR; TCRdb stores just in-frame clones and leaves some out. The sample yields around 140,000 clones, about 76% seen once. This TCR was recovered from a woman in her 40s in good health and CMV-seronegative. Material for sequencing was PBMCs.

CDR3 amino acids: CASPTGTEHGYTF. CDR3 sequence (DNA): TGTGCCTCGCCCACCGGGACAGAGCACGGCTACACCTTC. V usage is TRBV30 and J usage is TRBJ1-2, with 7 nucleotides matching TRBD1. The CDR3 totals 13 residues. V was clipped by 7 bases and J by 8 bases; unmatched bases: 13. Germline V lookup: CDR1 GTSNPN, CDR2 SVGIG (reference sequence).